Below, 22 T cell receptor beta chains from the same sample are listed, as sequenced in a study of T cell repertoires in cytomegalovirus infection. These receptors' targets are unknown. TCRdb reprocessed the reads with MiXCR, giving one entry per CDR3 protein. The table has some 220,000 distinct CDR3 sequences, around 35% seen once; the top ten hold approximately 59%. The sample in question was CD8+ T cells from cultured PBMCs, obtained from culture after CMV antigen stimulation. The receptors were gathered from a human donor in good health (CMV status not recorded). Some clones in this sample may be carry-over from other donors' samples.

This chain links TRBV6-8 with TRBJ2-7; 9 bases align to TRBD1. CDR1 and CDR2 (germline): MNHGY, SAAAGT. The CDR3 totals 14 residues. The J segment lost 5 bases and the V segment lost 6 bases, leaving 8 bases of the junction unmatched. The CDR3 coding sequence is TGTGCCAGCAGCCCCCGGGACAGGGACCACGAGCAGTACTTC. Its protein is CASSPRDRDHEQYF.

Many counts were recorded for this clonotype. The genes are TRBV28 and TRBJ1-2; 7 bases fit TRBD1. Germline V gene data show CDR1 as MDHEN and CDR2 as SYDVKM. With V trimmed by 4 bases and J by 2 bases, 7 bases remained unmatched. This CDR3 contains 15 residues. As DNA, the CDR3 is TGTGCCAGCAGTTCCGCAGGGGGTGCGAACTATGGCTACACCTTC. This gives the protein CASSSAGGANYGYTF.

The J gene is TRBJ2-7, the V gene TRBV20-1, with a possible D match to TRBD1 (6 bases). CDR1 is DFQATT, CDR2 SNEGSKA, per germline (reference sequence). The CDR3 totals 14 residues. V lost 0 bases and J lost 3, with 12 bases in between. CDR3 region: CSARDRDTDYEQYF. CDR3 nucleotides: TGCAGTGCTAGAGATCGGGACACTGACTACGAGCAGTACTTC.

This clonotype was counted a few times. The V gene is TRBV29-1, the J gene TRBJ2-7; no definite D call. The CDR3 has 14 residues. Germline V gene lookup returns CDR1 SQVTM and CDR2 ANQGSEA. V was shortened by 6 bases and J by 0 bases, with 15 bases between the two germline ends. The CDR3 loop is CSVQLPRVSYEQYF. The DNA for the CDR3 is TGCAGCGTCCAACTACCTCGAGTCTCCTACGAGCAGTACTTC.

This clonotype has more than one count but fewer than ten. V usage is TRBV12-3 or TRBV12-4 and J usage is TRBJ1-2; a weak D match, TRBD1 (5 bases). Trimming took off 6 bases at V and 8 bases at J, with 22 bases between the two ends. The CDR3 is made up of 15 amino acids. The CDR3 loop reads CASSLSPGGGGGYTF. CDR3 coding DNA: TGTGCCAGCAGCTTATCGCCCGGGGGGGGGGGAGGCTACACCTTC.

The sample holds a few counts of this clonotype. V is TRBV3-1 and J is TRBJ2-5, with 10 positions matching TRBD1. Germline V gene sequence: CDR1 LGHDT, CDR2 YNNKEL (reference sequence). This CDR3 spans 15 amino acids. The V and J ends lost 8 bases and 1 base, in that order; junction bases with no gene match: 7. DNA for the CDR3: TGTGCCAGCGGTCGGGACAGGGGCTCCCAAGAGACCCAGTACTTC. Translated: CASGRDRGSQETQYF.

This clonotype was counted between two and nine times. V is TRBV4-2 and J is TRBJ1-3; a weak D match, TRBD1 (5 bases). The CDR3 is made up of 17 amino acids. Trimming took off 2 bases at V and 4 bases at J, with 18 bases between the two ends. In germline, CDR1 is LGHNA, CDR2 YNFKEQ. CDR3 coding DNA: TGTGCCAGCAGCCAACCCGGGAGTGAGGGGCAAGGAAACACCATATATTTT. Residues: CASSQPGSEGQGNTIYF.

This clonotype was detected ten times or more. This chain joins TRBV7-6 and TRBJ1-2; 8 positions agree with TRBD1. Looked up from germline, CDR1 is SGHVS and CDR2 is FNYEAQ. Unmatched junction bases numbered 9, after V lost 5 bases and J lost 4 bases. This CDR3 has 15 residues. The CDR3 bases are TGTGCCAGCAGCCCCCGTTCGGGACAGGTCTATGGCTACACCTTC. Translation: CASSPRSGQVYGYTF.

The CDR3 loop is CASSSPKPGNTEAFF. CDR3 coding DNA: TGTGCCAGCAGCTCTCCTAAACCGGGGAACACTGAAGCTTTCTTT. The rearrangement uses TRBV7-9 and TRBJ1-1, with D unclear. V was trimmed by 4 bases and J by 1 base, leaving 13 bases between them. Germline V lookup: CDR1 SEHNR, CDR2 FQNEAQ (reference sequence). CDR3 length: 15 residues.

V gene TRBV14 combines with J gene TRBJ2-3, with D uncertain. V was cut by 0 bases and J by 5 bases, with 3 bases left in between. CDR3 length: 12 amino acids. Germline assignment: CDR1 SGHDN and CDR2 FVKESK. CDR3 residues: CASSQEQDTQYF. CDR3 nucleotide sequence: TGTGCCAGCAGCCAAGAACAAGATACGCAGTATTTT.

The chain recombines TRBV12-3 or TRBV12-4 with TRBJ2-1; 11 bases align to TRBD2. This CDR3 region has 15 residues. The trim removed 4 bases at V and 4 bases at J, leaving 3 bases unmatched. Written as DNA, the CDR3 is TGTGCCAGCAGTTCTAGCGGGGGGAGGTACAATGAGCAGTTCTTC. As protein: CASSSSGGRYNEQFF.

Notes on this clonotype: A much larger clone sits a single nucleotide away, making a read error possible. The chain joins TRBV7-2 to TRBJ1-1; D is unresolved. Trimming took off 3 bases at V and 6 bases at J, with 8 bases between the two ends. The CDR3 spans 12 residues. In germline, CDR1 is SGHTA, CDR2 FQGNSA. The CDR3 region has the DNA TGTGCCAGCAGCTTCATCGGCGCTGAAGCTTTCTTT. This codes for CASSFIGAEAFF.

The chain joins TRBV12-3 or TRBV12-4 to TRBJ1-5, with a weak D call TRBD1 (5 bases). V was trimmed by 3 bases and J by 7 bases, leaving 10 bases between them. The CDR3 length is 13 residues. CDR3 amino acids: CASSLEGRQPQHF. The CDR3 DNA reads TGTGCCAGCAGTTTGGAGGGGCGGCAGCCCCAGCATTTT.

The chain combines TRBV7-2 with TRBJ2-7; possible D gene TRBD1, 6 bases. Per germline, CDR1 SGHTA and CDR2 FQGNSA. V was cut by 1 base and J by 2 bases, with 12 bases left in between. CDR3 length equals 15 residues. CDR3 in amino acids: CASSLVQGTPYEQYF. In DNA form, the CDR3 reads TGTGCCAGCAGCTTAGTTCAGGGGACCCCCTACGAGCAGTACTTC.

The CDR3 sequence: CASRASGRNEQFF. The CDR3 nucleotides are TGTGCCAGCCGGGCTAGCGGGAGGAATGAGCAGTTCTTC. This chain links TRBV11-1 with TRBJ2-1; 11 nucleotides align to TRBD2. V gave up 8 bases and J gave up 7 bases; unmatched junction bases: 4. CDR3 length: 13 residues. Germline CDR1 SGHAT, CDR2 FQDESV (reference sequence). Full variable domain (remainder filled in from reference TRBV11-1 and TRBJ2-1): EAEVAQSPRYKITEKSQAVAFWCDPISGHATLYWYRQILGQGPELLVQFQDESVVDDSQLPKDRFSAERLKGVDSTLKIQPAELGDSAMYLCASRASGRNEQFFGPGTRLTVL.

The V call is TRBV5-5, the J call TRBJ2-7; no clear D gene. This CDR3 has 13 residues. Germline loops: CDR1 SGHKS, CDR2 YYEKEE (reference sequence). Trimming removed 2 bases at V and 3 bases at J, with 9 bases between. The CDR3 sequence is CASSLQPGYEQYF. The CDR3 DNA reads as TGTGCCAGCAGCTTACAGCCAGGCTACGAGCAGTACTTC.

The chain uses TRBV19 and TRBJ1-5; TRBD1 matches 7 bases. The CDR3 contains 16 residues. Germline V CDR1 and CDR2: LNHDA, SQIVND (reference sequence). Trimming at V came to 3 bases and at J to 10 bases, leaving 15 bases not matched to a gene. The CDR3: CASSMEKTGFSGPQHF. For the CDR3, the DNA is TGTGCCAGTAGTATGGAGAAGACAGGGTTTAGTGGACCCCAGCATTTT.

This clonotype was observed a handful of times. The chain has TRBV7-2 and TRBJ1-1, with D perhaps TRBD1 (6 bases). Between the trimmed V and J ends, which lost 5 bases and 5 bases, there was a span of 15 bases. This CDR3 is 14 amino acids long. CDR1 is SGHTA and CDR2 is FQGNSA in the germline V gene. CDR3 bases: TGTGCCAGCAGCCCCGGGGGCAAGGGGACTGAAGCTTTCTTT. It yields the protein CASSPGGKGTEAFF.

Only a few counts were recorded for this clonotype. V and J are TRBV4-1 and TRBJ2-5; tentatively, D is TRBD1 or TRBD2 (6 bases each). V lost 5 bases and J 5 bases, leaving 15 bases between the germline ends. The CDR3 runs 14 residues. Germline values: CDR1 MGHRA, CDR2 YSYEKL. The CDR3 DNA is TGCGCCAGCAGCGCCCGTTGGAGGGGGGAGACCCAGTACTTC. Amino acids: CASSARWRGETQYF.

J is TRBJ2-1 and V is TRBV7-4, with a possible D match to TRBD1 (6 bases). This CDR3 has 17 residues. The germline V gene encodes CDR1 SGHVT and CDR2 SQSDAQ. V lost 4 bases and J lost 0, with 16 bases in between. This CDR3 reads CASSSLTTGSSYNEQFF. The CDR3 DNA reads as TGTGCCAGCAGCTCCCTTACGACAGGAAGCTCCTACAATGAGCAGTTCTTC.

This chain links TRBV27 with TRBJ2-2; D not certain. V was cut by 7 bases and J by 4 bases, with 7 bases left in between. This CDR3 region has 12 residues. The germline V gene encodes CDR1 MNHEY and CDR2 SMNVEV (reference sequence). DNA of the CDR3: TGTGCCAGCAATTCCCCCACCGGGGAGCTGTTTTTT. Its protein is CASNSPTGELFF.

The V gene is TRBV28, the J gene TRBJ1-2, with TRBD1 matching 8 bases. The CDR3 contains 14 residues. Germline assignment: CDR1 MDHEN and CDR2 SYDVKM. V was pared by 2 bases and J by 5 bases, with 4 bases of the junction left unmatched. The CDR3 region has the DNA TGTGCCAGCAGTTTAGTGACAGGGGCATATGGCTACACCTTC. Translated, it gives CASSLVTGAYGYTF.